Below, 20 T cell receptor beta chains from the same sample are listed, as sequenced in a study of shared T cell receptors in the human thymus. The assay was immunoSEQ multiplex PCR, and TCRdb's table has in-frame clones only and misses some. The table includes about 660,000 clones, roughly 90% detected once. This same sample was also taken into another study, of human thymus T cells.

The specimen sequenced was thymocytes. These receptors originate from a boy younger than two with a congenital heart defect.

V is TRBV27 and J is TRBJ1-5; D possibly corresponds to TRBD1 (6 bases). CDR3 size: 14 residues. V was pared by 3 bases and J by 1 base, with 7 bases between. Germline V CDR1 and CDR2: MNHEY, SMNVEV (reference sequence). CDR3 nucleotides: TGTGCCAGCAGTTTCGGACAGAGCAATCAGCCCCAGCATTTT. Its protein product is CASSFGQSNQPQHF.

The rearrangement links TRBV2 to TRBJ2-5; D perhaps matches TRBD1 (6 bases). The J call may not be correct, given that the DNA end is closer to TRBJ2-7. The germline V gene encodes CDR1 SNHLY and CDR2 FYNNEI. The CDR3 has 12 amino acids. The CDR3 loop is CASSHRVTEQYF. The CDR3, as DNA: TGTGCCAGCAGTCACAGGGTGACCGAGCAGTACTTC.

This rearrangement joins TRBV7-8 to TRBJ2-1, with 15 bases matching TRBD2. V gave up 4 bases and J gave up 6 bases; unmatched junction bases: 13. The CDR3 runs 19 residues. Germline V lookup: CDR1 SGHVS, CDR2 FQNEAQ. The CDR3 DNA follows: TGTGCCAGCAGCTACCGGACTAGCGGGAGGGCCGAGTTGTCCAATGAGCAGTTCTTC. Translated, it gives CASSYRTSGRAELSNEQFF. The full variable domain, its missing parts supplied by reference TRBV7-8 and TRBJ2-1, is GAGVSQSPRYKVAKRGQDVALRCDPISGHVSLFWYQQALGQGPEFLTYFQNEAQLDKSGLPSDRFFAERPEGSVSTLKIQRTQQEDSAVYLCASSYRTSGRAELSNEQFFGPGTRLTVL.

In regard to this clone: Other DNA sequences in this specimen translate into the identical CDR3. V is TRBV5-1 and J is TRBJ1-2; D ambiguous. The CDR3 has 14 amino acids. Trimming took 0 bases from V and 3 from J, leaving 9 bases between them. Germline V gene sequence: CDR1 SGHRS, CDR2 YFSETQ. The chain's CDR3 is CASSLVPGDYGYTF. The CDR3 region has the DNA TGCGCCAGCAGCTTGGTTCCGGGAGACTATGGCTACACCTTC.

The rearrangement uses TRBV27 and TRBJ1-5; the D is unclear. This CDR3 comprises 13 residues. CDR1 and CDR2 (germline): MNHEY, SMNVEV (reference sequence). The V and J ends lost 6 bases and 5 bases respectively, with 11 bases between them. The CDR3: CASRGSLHQPQHF. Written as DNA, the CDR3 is TGTGCCAGCAGGGGCAGTCTTCATCAGCCCCAGCATTTT.

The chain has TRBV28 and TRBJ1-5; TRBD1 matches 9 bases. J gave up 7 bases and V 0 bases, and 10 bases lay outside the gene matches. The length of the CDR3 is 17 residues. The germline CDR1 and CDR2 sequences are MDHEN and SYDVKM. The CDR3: CASSLCGGTGFWQPQHF. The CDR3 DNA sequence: TGTGCCAGCAGTTTATGCGGTGGGACAGGGTTTTGGCAGCCCCAGCATTTT.

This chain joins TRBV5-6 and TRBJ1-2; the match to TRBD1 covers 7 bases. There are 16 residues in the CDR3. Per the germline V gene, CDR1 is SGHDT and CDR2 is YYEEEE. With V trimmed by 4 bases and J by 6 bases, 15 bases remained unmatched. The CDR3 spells CASSPTGQPNGDGYTF. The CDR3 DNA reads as TGTGCCAGCAGCCCGACGGGACAGCCGAACGGTGATGGCTACACCTTC.

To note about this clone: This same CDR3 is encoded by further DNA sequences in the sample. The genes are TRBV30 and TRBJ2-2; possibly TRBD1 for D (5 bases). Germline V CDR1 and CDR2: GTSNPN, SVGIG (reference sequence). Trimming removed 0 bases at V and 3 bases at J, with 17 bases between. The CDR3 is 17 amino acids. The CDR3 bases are TGTGCCTGGAGTGTACCCCCCAGGGTAGGGGACACCGGGGAGCTGTTTTTT. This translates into CAWSVPPRVGDTGELFF.

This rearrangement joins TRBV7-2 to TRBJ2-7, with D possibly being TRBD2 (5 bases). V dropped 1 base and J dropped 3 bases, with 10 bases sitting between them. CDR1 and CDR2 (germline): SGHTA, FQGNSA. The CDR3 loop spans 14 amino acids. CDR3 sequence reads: CASSLVFRGYEQYF. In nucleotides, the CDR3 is TGTGCCAGCAGCTTAGTCTTCCGGGGCTACGAGCAGTACTTC.

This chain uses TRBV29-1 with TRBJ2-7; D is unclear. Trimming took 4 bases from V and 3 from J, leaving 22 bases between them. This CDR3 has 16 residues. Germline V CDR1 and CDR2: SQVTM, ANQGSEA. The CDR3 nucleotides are TGCAGCGTTGGCGTCGCGGTATCTCTCCTGGGCTACGAGCAGTACTTC. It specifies CSVGVAVSLLGYEQYF.

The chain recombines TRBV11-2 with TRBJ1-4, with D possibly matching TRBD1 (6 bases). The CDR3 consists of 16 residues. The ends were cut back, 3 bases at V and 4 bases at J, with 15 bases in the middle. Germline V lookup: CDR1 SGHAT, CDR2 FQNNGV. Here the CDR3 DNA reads TGTGCCAGCAGCTTCGGATTACGAGGGGGTAATGAAAAACTGTTTTTT. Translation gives CASSFGLRGGNEKLFF.

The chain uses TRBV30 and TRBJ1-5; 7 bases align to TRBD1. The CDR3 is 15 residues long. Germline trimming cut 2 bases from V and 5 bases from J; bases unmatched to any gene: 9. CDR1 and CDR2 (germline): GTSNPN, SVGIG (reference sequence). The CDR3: CAWSRDSPRYQPQHF. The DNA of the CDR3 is TGTGCCTGGAGTAGGGACAGCCCAAGATATCAGCCCCAGCATTTT.

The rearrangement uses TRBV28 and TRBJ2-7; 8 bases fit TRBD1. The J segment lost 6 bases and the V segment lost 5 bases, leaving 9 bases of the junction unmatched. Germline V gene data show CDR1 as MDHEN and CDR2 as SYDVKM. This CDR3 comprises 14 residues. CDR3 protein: CASSARTGPSEQYF. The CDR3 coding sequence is TGTGCCAGCAGTGCCCGGACAGGGCCCAGCGAGCAGTACTTC.

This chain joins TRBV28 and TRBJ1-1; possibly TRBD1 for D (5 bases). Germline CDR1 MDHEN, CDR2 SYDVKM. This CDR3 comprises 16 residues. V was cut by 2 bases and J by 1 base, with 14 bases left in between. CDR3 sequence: CASSLPDNTGNTEAFF. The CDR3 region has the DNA TGTGCCAGCAGTTTACCCGACAATACAGGGAACACTGAAGCTTTCTTT.

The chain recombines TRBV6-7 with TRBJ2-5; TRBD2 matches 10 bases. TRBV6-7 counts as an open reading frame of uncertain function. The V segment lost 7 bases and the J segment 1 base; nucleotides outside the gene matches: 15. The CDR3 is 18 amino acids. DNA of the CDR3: TGTGCCAGCAAGTGGAGGGGGTCGGTAGCGGGAGGCCAAGAGACCCAGTACTTC. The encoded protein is CASKWRGSVAGGQETQYF.

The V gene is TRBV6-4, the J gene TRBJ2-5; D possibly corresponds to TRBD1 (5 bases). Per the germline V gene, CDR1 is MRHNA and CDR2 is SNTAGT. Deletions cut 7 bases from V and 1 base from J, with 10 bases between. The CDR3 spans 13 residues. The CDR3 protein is CASNGQSQETQYF. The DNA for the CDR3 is TGTGCCAGCAATGGACAAAGCCAAGAGACCCAGTACTTC.

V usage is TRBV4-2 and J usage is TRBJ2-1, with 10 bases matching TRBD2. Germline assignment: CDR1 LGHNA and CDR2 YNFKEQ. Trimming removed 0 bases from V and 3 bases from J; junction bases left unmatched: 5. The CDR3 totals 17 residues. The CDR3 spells CASSQEILAGYYNEQFF. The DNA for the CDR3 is TGTGCCAGCAGCCAAGAAATACTAGCGGGATACTACAATGAGCAGTTCTTC.

CDR3: CASSKIQGLGEAFF. CDR3 DNA sequence: TGTGCCAGCAGCAAAATTCAGGGGCTTGGTGAAGCTTTCTTT. The chain has TRBV21-1 and TRBJ1-1; TRBD1 was called by the table and not checked on the DNA. TRBV21-1 is an annotated pseudogene. This CDR3 spans 14 amino acids.

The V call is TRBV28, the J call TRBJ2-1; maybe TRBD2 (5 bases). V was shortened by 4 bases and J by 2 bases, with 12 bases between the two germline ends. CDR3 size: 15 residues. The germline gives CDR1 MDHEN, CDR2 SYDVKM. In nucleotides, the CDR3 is TGTGCCAGCAGTTCCCGGGGTTATACCTACAATGAGCAGTTCTTC. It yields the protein CASSSRGYTYNEQFF. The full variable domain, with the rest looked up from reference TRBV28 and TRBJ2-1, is DVKVTQSSRYLVKRTGEKVFLECVQDMDHENMFWYRQDPGLGLRLIYFSYDVKMKEKGDIPEGYSVSREKKERFSLILESASTNQTSMYLCASSSRGYTYNEQFFGPGTRLTVL.

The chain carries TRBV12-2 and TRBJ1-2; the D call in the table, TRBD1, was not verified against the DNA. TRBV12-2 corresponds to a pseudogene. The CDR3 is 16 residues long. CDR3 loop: CASRLAGGQGSYGYTF. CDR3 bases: TGTGCAAGTCGCTTAGCGGGGGGACAGGGGTCCTATGGCTACACCTTC.